A single sample is the source of the 32 T cell receptor beta chains below, sequenced in a study of early T cells in non-severe SARS-CoV-2 infection. TCRdb ran MiXCR on the 5' RACE reads and lists one entry per CDR3 protein. The table records 60,000 to 85,000 distinct CDR3 sequences, less than 20% of them present only once. The material sequenced was whole blood. Receptors originate from an adult who was a healthcare worker with PCR-confirmed SARS-CoV-2 infection or an uninfected control (not recorded which).

Worth noting for this clonotype: Because the CDR3 is missing its conserved closing phenylalanine or tryptophan, this is likely a read error. This rearrangement joins TRBV6-2 or TRBV6-3 to TRBJ1-5, with D unclear. V lost 6 bases, J lost 3 bases, and 18 bases lay in between. CDR1 and CDR2 (germline): MNHEY, SVGEGT. CDR3 length: 16 residues. The CDR3, as DNA: TGTGCCAGCAGGCCCTCCGGGCCTCGGCCCAATCAGCCCCAGCATTTA. Its translation is CASRPSGPRPNQPQHL.

The sample holds many counts of this clonotype. The V call is TRBV6-6, the J call TRBJ1-1, with 7 bases fitting TRBD1. This CDR3 has 13 amino acids. The junction had 2 bases not matched to a gene; V was cut back by 5 bases and J by 2 bases. Per the germline V gene, CDR1 is MNHNY and CDR2 is SVGAGI (reference sequence). The CDR3 coding sequence is TGTGCCAGCAGTCGACAGGGTAACACTGAAGCTTTCTTT. Residues: CASSRQGNTEAFF.

This clonotype was detected ten times or more. This chain joins TRBV7-6 and TRBJ2-3; 7 bases line up with TRBD2. The germline CDR1 and CDR2 sequences are SGHVS and FNYEAQ. The CDR3 totals 15 residues. Trimming at V came to 5 bases and at J to 6 bases, leaving 11 bases not matched to a gene. The CDR3 DNA reads as TGTGCCAGCAGCCTGGACGGGGGGAAGGCTGATACGCAGTATTTT. It specifies CASSLDGGKADTQYF.

This clonotype was counted at least ten times. This rearrangement joins TRBV18 to TRBJ1-5; D uncertain. Per the germline V gene, CDR1 is KGHSH and CDR2 is LQKENI. CDR3 length equals 14 residues. Trimming removed 3 bases from V and 2 bases from J, with 8 bases in between. CDR3 in amino acids: CASSPSDGNQPQHF. The CDR3 nucleotides read TGTGCCAGCTCACCGTCCGACGGCAATCAGCCCCAGCATTTT.

This clonotype was counted ten times or more. V is TRBV5-8 and J is TRBJ1-2; D call uncertain. V lost 3 bases and J 2 bases, leaving 5 bases between the germline ends. The germline CDR1 and CDR2 sequences are SGHTS and YDEGEE. CDR3 length: 12 residues. CDR3 sequence (DNA): TGTGCCAGCAGCTCAGAGAACTATGGCTACACCTTC. This sequence encodes CASSSENYGYTF.

About this clonotype itself: Being one base from a much bigger clone, this may be a read error. The rearrangement joins TRBV11-2 to TRBJ2-1, with 9 bases aligning to TRBD1. Germline loops: CDR1 SGHAT, CDR2 FQNNGV. After removal of 7 bases from V and 5 bases from J, the junction contained 6 bases not matched to a gene. The CDR3 length is 14 residues. The CDR3 DNA reads as TGTGCCAGCACCATATGGGACAGGGACAATGAGCAGTTCTTC. Translated, it gives CASTIWDRDNEQFF. Based on the CDR3 plus reference TRBV11-2 and TRBJ2-1, the full variable domain is EAGVAQSPRYKIIEKRQSVAFWCNPISGHATLYWYQQILGQGPKLLIQFQNNGVVDDSQLPKDRFSAERLKGVDSTLKIQPAKLEDSAVYLCASTIWDRDNEQFFGPGTRLTVL.

CDR3 DNA sequence: TGTGCCAGCAGAGGGACAGGGGGCGCGAACACTGAAGCTTTCTTT. Its protein product is CASRGTGGANTEAFF. V is TRBV6-1 and J is TRBJ1-1; 12 nucleotides agree with TRBD1. The CDR3 is made up of 15 amino acids. Germline V lookup: CDR1 MNHNS, CDR2 SASEGT. V trimming: 6 bases; J trimming: 1 base; junction bases outside the gene matches: 3.

The chain combines TRBV12-3 or TRBV12-4 with TRBJ1-5, with a possible D match to TRBD1 (5 bases). This CDR3 is 15 amino acids long. V lost 7 bases, J lost 0 bases, and 13 bases lay in between. DNA for the CDR3: TGTGCCAGCACCGAGACAGACGTTAGCAATCAGCCCCAGCATTTT. Protein product: CASTETDVSNQPQHF.

The rearrangement joins TRBV29-1 to TRBJ1-2; no clear D gene. CDR1 SQVTM and CDR2 ANQGSEA come from the germline V gene. The CDR3 is 13 residues long. Trimming took 6 bases from V and 6 from J, leaving 17 bases between them. CDR3 nucleotides: TGCAGCGTGCGGACTTGGGATAAGGATGGCTACACCTTC. Translating gives CSVRTWDKDGYTF.

This clonotype was recorded at least ten times. The V call is TRBV4-1, the J call TRBJ1-2; maybe TRBD1 (6 bases). Germline V gives CDR1 MGHRA, CDR2 YSYEKL. The CDR3 consists of 17 residues. Between the trimmed V and J ends, which lost 0 bases and 3 bases, there was a span of 17 bases. The chain's CDR3 is CASSQDSAGAQDYGYTF. The CDR3 coding sequence is TGCGCCAGCAGCCAAGATAGTGCAGGGGCTCAAGACTATGGCTACACCTTC.

This clonotype was seen many times. V usage is TRBV7-6 and J usage is TRBJ2-7, with TRBD1 identical over 10 bases. CDR1 and CDR2 (germline): SGHVS, FNYEAQ. The CDR3 sequence is 16 residues long. V trimming: 2 bases; J trimming: 3 bases; junction bases outside the gene matches: 7. In DNA, the CDR3 is TGTGCCAGCAGCTTAACCGGACAGGGGGGACTCTACGAGCAGTACTTC. It specifies CASSLTGQGGLYEQYF.

This clonotype was counted a few times. The J gene is TRBJ1-2, the V gene TRBV27; 8 bases agree with TRBD1. Trimming at V came to 0 bases and at J to 8 bases, leaving 8 bases not matched to a gene. Germline-derived CDR1 and CDR2 are MNHEY and SMNVEV (reference sequence). The CDR3 has 15 amino acids. The CDR3 bases are TGTGCCAGCAGTTTATCCGCAGGGGGCTTAAAGGGCTACACCTTC. Amino acid sequence: CASSLSAGGLKGYTF.

CDR3 bases: TGTGCCAGCAGGGTCAGCTATGGCTACACCTTC. Translating gives CASRVSYGYTF. The chain employs TRBV28 and TRBJ1-2; no clear D. The germline CDR1 and CDR2 sequences are MDHEN and SYDVKM. This CDR3 comprises 11 residues. V gave up 6 bases and J gave up 4 bases, with 6 bases separating them.

This rearrangement joins TRBV6-8 to TRBJ2-5; 8 positions match TRBD1. CDR1 is MNHGY and CDR2 is SAAAGT in the germline V gene. This CDR3 has 13 residues. V shed 8 bases and J 5 bases; nucleotides not matched to a gene: 7. The CDR3 sequence is CASGQGKKETQYF. CDR3 coding DNA: TGTGCCAGCGGACAGGGAAAGAAGGAGACCCAGTACTTC.

The table lists this clonotype with a few counts. This chain uses TRBV4-3 with TRBJ2-3, with D possibly TRBD2 on 6 matching bases. The CDR3 is made up of 17 amino acids. V lost 3 bases, J lost 6 bases, and 22 bases lay in between. Germline V gene data show CDR1 as LGHNA and CDR2 as YSLEER. The CDR3 loop reads CASSQDFGSGRADTQYF. In DNA, the CDR3 is TGCGCCAGCAGCCAGGATTTCGGGAGCGGCAGGGCCGATACGCAGTATTTT.

Many counts were recorded for this clonotype. The chain carries TRBV29-1 and TRBJ2-7; 11 nucleotides align to TRBD1. Germline assignment: CDR1 SQVTM and CDR2 ANQGSEA. This CDR3 spans 13 amino acids. With 7 bases clipped from V and 6 bases from J, the junction kept 8 bases outside the gene matches. CDR3 in DNA: TGCAGCGCCGACCGGGACAGGGGGGGCGAGCAGTACTTC. Its translation is CSADRDRGGEQYF.

This clonotype was detected ten times or more. The V and J genes are TRBV7-2 and TRBJ2-7, with D uncertain. Germline lookup yields CDR1 SGHTA and CDR2 FQGNSA. The CDR3 is made up of 14 amino acids. Trimming took off 4 bases at V and 4 bases at J, with 14 bases between the two ends. CDR3 nucleotide sequence: TGTGCCAGCAGCTCTCGACCGGCCCCTTACGAGCAGTACTTC. This gives the protein CASSSRPAPYEQYF.

The CDR3 nucleotides are TGTGCCAGCAGCCAAGGGGCTCCCCTCCACTTT. Amino acids: CASSQGAPLHF. The chain combines TRBV14 with TRBJ1-6; D not certain. V lost 1 base and J lost 13, with 5 bases in between. This CDR3 has 11 residues. Per germline, CDR1 SGHDN and CDR2 FVKESK.

This clonotype came up a few times. The V call is TRBV9, the J call TRBJ2-1; D is perhaps TRBD2 (5 bases). This CDR3 spans 16 amino acids. Trimming took 0 bases from V and 6 from J, leaving 16 bases between them. Germline V CDR1 and CDR2: SGDLS, YYNGEE. CDR3 region: CASSVGGSSLFNEQFF. As DNA, the CDR3 is TGTGCCAGCAGCGTAGGTGGGAGCTCCCTGTTCAATGAGCAGTTCTTC.

The genes are TRBV29-1 and TRBJ2-7; possible D gene TRBD2, 5 bases. This CDR3 has 11 residues. Trimming took off 6 bases at V and 2 bases at J, with 8 bases between the two ends. Germline CDR1 is SQVTM and CDR2 is ANQGSEA. This CDR3 is CSVAGTYEQYF. The CDR3 DNA reads TGCAGCGTGGCCGGGACCTACGAGCAGTACTTC.

Ten or more counts support this clonotype. A read error may account for a junction end that differs from germline. This chain uses TRBV3-1 with TRBJ1-2; D call uncertain. Germline CDR1 reads LGHDT; CDR2 reads YNNKEL (reference sequence). This CDR3 is 13 amino acids long. CDR3 region: CASSQALGDAKIF. CDR3 nucleotides: TGTGCCAGCAGCCAAGCCCTGGGAGACGCGAAAATCTTC.

In this sample, this clonotype turned up many times. The genes are TRBV5-1 and TRBJ2-7; the match to TRBD2 covers 13 bases. Trimming removed 4 bases from V and 3 bases from J; junction bases left unmatched: 4. Germline loops: CDR1 SGHRS, CDR2 YFSETQ. The CDR3 is 15 amino acids. CDR3 residues: CASSTSGRGFYEQYF. Written as DNA, the CDR3 is TGCGCCAGCAGCACTAGCGGGAGGGGTTTCTACGAGCAGTACTTC.

This clonotype has a handful of counts. V gene TRBV20-1 combines with J gene TRBJ2-7; 7 bases line up with TRBD2. Per the germline V gene, CDR1 is DFQATT and CDR2 is SNEGSKA (reference sequence). This CDR3 spans 13 amino acids. The V segment lost 5 bases and the J segment 3 bases; nucleotides outside the gene matches: 7. The CDR3 is CSAWVGGSYEQYF. CDR3 nucleotide sequence: TGCAGTGCTTGGGTCGGGGGGAGCTACGAGCAGTACTTC.

The chain carries TRBV9 and TRBJ2-5; the match to TRBD2 covers 14 bases. The length of the CDR3 is 16 residues. Unmatched junction bases numbered 5, after V lost 6 bases and J lost 1 base. Germline V lookup: CDR1 SGDLS, CDR2 YYNGEE. The CDR3 DNA is TGTGCCAGCACCTCGACTAGCGGGGGGGGCCAAGAGACCCAGTACTTC. Its translation is CASTSTSGGGQETQYF. Full variable domain (outside the CDR3, taken from reference TRBV9 and TRBJ2-5): DSGVTQTPKHLITATGQRVTLRCSPRSGDLSVYWYQQSLDQGLQFLIQYYNGEERAKGNILERFSAQQFPDLHSELNLSSLELGDSALYFCASTSTSGGGQETQYFGPGTRLLVL.

This clonotype was seen only a few times. The gene calls are TRBV11-3 and TRBJ2-2; maybe TRBD2 (5 bases). V lost 6 bases, J lost 4 bases, and 12 bases lay in between. The CDR3 runs 14 residues. Germline V gene lookup returns CDR1 SGHNT and CDR2 YENEEA. The chain's CDR3 is CASSLPGGTGELFF. In DNA form, the CDR3 reads TGTGCCAGCAGTCTGCCTGGAGGCACCGGGGAGCTGTTTTTT.

This clonotype was picked up a small number of times. The rearrangement links TRBV7-9 to TRBJ2-5, with 7 bases lining up with TRBD1. The V segment lost 5 bases and the J segment 2 bases; nucleotides outside the gene matches: 8. Germline CDR1 is SEHNR and CDR2 is FQNEAQ (reference sequence). The CDR3 has 15 residues. The CDR3 DNA is TGTGCCAGCAGCCCCATCCTCAGGGGGCAAGAGACCCAGTACTTC. It encodes CASSPILRGQETQYF.

In this sample, this clonotype turned up a few times. The chain combines TRBV27 with TRBJ1-6; the D gene is possibly TRBD1 (5 bases). Looked up from germline, CDR1 is MNHEY and CDR2 is SMNVEV (reference sequence). V lost 4 bases, J lost 6 bases, and 16 bases lay in between. The CDR3 has 16 residues. The CDR3 spells CASSSRGTGGNSPLHF. The DNA for the CDR3 is TGTGCCAGCAGTTCCCGAGGGACGGGGGGTAATTCACCCCTCCACTTT.

The chain carries TRBV12-3 or TRBV12-4 and TRBJ2-4; 7 bases fit TRBD2. This CDR3 is built from 12 residues. V lost 1 base to trimming and J lost 13 bases; unmatched junction nucleotides: 4. The CDR3 reads CASSLDAGGQYF. The CDR3, as DNA: TGTGCCAGCAGTTTAGATGCCGGGGGGCAGTACTTC.

The rearrangement uses TRBV7-6 and TRBJ2-3, with 10 bases that match TRBD2. CDR1 is SGHVS and CDR2 is FNYEAQ in the germline V gene. V was clipped by 5 bases and J by 0 bases; unmatched bases: 8. This CDR3 spans 17 amino acids. CDR3 DNA: TGTGCCAGCAGCACTACGCCTAGCGGGGGTAGCACAGATACGCAGTATTTT. Residues: CASSTTPSGGSTDTQYF. The variable domain in full, completed from reference TRBV7-6 and TRBJ2-3, reads GAGVSQSPRYKVTKRGQDVALRCDPISGHVSLYWYRQALGQGPEFLTYFNYEAQQDKSGLPNDRFSAERPEGSISTLTIQRTEQRDSAMYRCASSTTPSGGSTDTQYFGPGTRLTVL.

V and J are TRBV29-1 and TRBJ2-3; 14 nucleotides match TRBD2. The CDR3 is 16 residues long. Germline V CDR1 and CDR2: SQVTM, ANQGSEA. V dropped 3 bases and J dropped 7; count of bases not matched to a gene: 9. CDR3 DNA: TGCAGCGTTGATCATAGACTAGCGGGAGGGCCCAATACGCAGTATTTT. This codes for CSVDHRLAGGPNTQYF.

This clonotype was picked up many times. The DNA for the CDR3 is TGTGCCTGGACGGGGGCCAACGTCCTGACTTTC. As protein: CAWTGANVLTF. V and J are TRBV30 and TRBJ2-6; D gene uncertain. Germline CDR1 and CDR2: GTSNPN and SVGIG (reference sequence). V was cut by 4 bases and J by 4 bases, with 2 bases left in between. The CDR3 length is 11 residues.

The rearrangement joins TRBV2 to TRBJ2-1, with D hard to call. There are 12 residues in the CDR3. Germline-derived CDR1 and CDR2 are SNHLY and FYNNEI. The V end lost 6 bases, the J end lost 4 bases, and 7 bases lay between the germline ends. The chain's CDR3 is CASRVKYNEQFF. Written as DNA, the CDR3 is TGTGCCAGCAGGGTCAAGTACAATGAGCAGTTCTTC.